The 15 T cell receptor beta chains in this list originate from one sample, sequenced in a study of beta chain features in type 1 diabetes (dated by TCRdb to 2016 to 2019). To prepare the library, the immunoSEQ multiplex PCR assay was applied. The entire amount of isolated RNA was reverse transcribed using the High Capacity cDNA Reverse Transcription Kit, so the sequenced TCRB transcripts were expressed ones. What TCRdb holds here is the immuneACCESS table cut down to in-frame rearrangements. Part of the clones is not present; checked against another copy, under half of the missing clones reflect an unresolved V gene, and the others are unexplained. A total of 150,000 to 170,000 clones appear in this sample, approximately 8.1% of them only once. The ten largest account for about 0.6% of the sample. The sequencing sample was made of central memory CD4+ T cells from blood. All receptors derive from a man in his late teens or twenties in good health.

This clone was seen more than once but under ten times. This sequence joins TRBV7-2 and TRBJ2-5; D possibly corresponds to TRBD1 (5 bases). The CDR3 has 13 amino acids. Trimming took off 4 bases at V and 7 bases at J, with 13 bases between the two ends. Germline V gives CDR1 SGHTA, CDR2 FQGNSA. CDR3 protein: CASSSRESATQYF. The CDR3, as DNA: TGTGCCAGCAGCTCCAGGGAATCCGCGACCCAGTACTTC.

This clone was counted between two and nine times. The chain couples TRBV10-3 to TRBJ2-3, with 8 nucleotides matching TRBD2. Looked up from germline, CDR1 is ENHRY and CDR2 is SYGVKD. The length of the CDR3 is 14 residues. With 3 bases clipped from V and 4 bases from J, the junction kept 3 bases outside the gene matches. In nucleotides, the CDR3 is TGTGCCATCAGTGAAAGGACTAGCTCAGATACGCAGTATTTT. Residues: CAISERTSSDTQYF.

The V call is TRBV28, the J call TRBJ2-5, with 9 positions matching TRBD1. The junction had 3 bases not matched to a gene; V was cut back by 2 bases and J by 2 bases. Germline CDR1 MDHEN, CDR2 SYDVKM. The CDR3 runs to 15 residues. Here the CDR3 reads CASSLPDRGQETQYF. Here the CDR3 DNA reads TGTGCCAGCAGTTTACCCGACAGGGGGCAAGAGACCCAGTACTTC. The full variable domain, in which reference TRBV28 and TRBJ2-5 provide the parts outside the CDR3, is DVKVTQSSRYLVKRTGEKVFLECVQDMDHENMFWYRQDPGLGLRLIYFSYDVKMKEKGDIPEGYSVSREKKERFSLILESASTNQTSMYLCASSLPDRGQETQYFGPGTRLLVL.

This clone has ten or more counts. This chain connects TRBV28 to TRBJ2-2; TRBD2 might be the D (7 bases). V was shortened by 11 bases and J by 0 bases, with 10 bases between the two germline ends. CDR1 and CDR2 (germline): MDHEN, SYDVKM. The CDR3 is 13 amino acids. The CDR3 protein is CAAGAPNTGELFF. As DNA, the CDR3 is TGTGCCGCGGGGGCGCCGAACACCGGGGAGCTGTTTTTT.

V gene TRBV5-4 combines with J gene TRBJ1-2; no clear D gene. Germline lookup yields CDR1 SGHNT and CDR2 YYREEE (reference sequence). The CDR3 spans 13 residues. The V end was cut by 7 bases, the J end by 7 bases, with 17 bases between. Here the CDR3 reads CASSEVGVGGYTF. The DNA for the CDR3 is TGTGCCAGCTCCGAGGTCGGGGTTGGTGGCTACACCTTC.

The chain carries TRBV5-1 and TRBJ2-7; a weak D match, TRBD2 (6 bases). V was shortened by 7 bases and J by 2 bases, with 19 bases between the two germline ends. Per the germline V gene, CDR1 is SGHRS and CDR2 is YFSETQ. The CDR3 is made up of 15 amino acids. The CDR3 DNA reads TGCGCCAGCCGGCCCGTCTCAGGGACTCCCTACGAGCAGTACTTC. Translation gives CASRPVSGTPYEQYF.

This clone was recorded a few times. The CDR3 region is CASKLASYNEQFF. The CDR3, as DNA: TGTGCCAGCAAACTAGCGAGTTACAATGAGCAGTTCTTC. V usage is TRBV27 and J usage is TRBJ2-1; 7 bases line up with TRBD2. This CDR3 comprises 13 residues. The germline gives CDR1 MNHEY, CDR2 SMNVEV (reference sequence). With 7 bases clipped from V and 4 bases from J, the junction kept 4 bases outside the gene matches.

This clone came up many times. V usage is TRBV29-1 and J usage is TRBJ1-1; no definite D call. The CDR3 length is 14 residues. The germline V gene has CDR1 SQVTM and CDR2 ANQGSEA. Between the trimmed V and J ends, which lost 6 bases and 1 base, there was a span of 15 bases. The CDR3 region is CSVKPFTGNTEAFF. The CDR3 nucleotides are TGCAGCGTCAAACCATTTACGGGGAACACTGAAGCTTTCTTT.

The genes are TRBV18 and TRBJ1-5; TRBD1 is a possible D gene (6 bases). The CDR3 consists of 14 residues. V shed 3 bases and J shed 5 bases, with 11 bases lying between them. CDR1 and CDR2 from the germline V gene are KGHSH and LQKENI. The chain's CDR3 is CASSPEAGDQPQHF. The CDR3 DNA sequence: TGTGCCAGCTCACCGGAGGCAGGGGATCAGCCCCAGCATTTT.

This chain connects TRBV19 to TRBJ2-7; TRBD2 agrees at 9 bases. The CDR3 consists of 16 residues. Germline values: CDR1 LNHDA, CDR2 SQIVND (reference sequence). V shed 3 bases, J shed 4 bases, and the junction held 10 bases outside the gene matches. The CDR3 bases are TGTGCCAGTAGTATGTTTGCGGGAGGGTACGAATACGAGCAGTACTTC. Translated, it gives CASSMFAGGYEYEQYF.

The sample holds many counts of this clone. In nucleotides, the CDR3 is TGTGCCAGCAGTTCCCCGACAGGGGGGGGTCTGGGTACGCAGTATTTT. This encodes CASSSPTGGGLGTQYF. The rearrangement joins TRBV28 to TRBJ2-3; 9 bases fit TRBD1. This CDR3 region has 16 residues. Germline CDR1 is MDHEN and CDR2 is SYDVKM. The V and J ends lost 4 bases and 8 bases, in that order; junction bases with no gene match: 13.

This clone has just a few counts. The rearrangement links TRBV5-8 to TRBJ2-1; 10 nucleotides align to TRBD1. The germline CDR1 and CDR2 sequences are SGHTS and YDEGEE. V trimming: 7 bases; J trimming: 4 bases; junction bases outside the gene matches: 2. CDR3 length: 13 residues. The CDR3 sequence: CASGTGVYNEQFF. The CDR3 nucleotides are TGTGCCAGCGGGACAGGGGTATACAATGAGCAGTTCTTC.

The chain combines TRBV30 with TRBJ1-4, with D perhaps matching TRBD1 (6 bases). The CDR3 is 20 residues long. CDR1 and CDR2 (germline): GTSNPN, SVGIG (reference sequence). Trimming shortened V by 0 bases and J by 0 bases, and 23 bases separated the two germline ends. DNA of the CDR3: TGTGCCTGGAGTGTAAAATGGACACTAAAGGGGGTAGCAACTAATGAAAAACTGTTTTTT. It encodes CAWSVKWTLKGVATNEKLFF.

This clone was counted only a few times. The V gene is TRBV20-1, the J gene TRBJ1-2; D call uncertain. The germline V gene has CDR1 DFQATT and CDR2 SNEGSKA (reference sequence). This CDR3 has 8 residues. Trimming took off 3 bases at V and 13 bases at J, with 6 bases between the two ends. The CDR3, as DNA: TGCAGTGCTAGTCGTTCCACCTTC. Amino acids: CSASRSTF.

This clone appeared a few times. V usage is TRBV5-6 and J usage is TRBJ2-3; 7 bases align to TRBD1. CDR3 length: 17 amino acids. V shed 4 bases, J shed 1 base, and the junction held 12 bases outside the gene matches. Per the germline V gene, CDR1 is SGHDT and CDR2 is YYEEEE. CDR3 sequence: CASSLGQLRDGTDTQYF. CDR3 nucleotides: TGTGCCAGCAGCCTGGGACAGCTCAGAGATGGCACAGATACGCAGTATTTT.